One and the same sample provided the 6 T cell receptor beta chains below, sequenced in a study of immune cell composition in non-small cell lung cancer. Data came from immunoSEQ multiplex PCR; TCRdb stores just in-frame clones and leaves some out. The table records roughly 6,300 clones, 55% to 75% of them present only once. Normal lung was taken at the farthest possible site, at least 3 cm from tumour. Material: non-adjacent lung tissue. The origin of the receptors is a human donor with non-small cell lung cancer.

CDR3 region: CASSRTGGTPQHF. As DNA, the CDR3 is TGTGCCAGCAGCCGGACAGGGGGCACGCCCCAGCATTTT. The genes are TRBV7-2 and TRBJ1-5; 11 positions agree with TRBD1. This CDR3 comprises 13 residues. Germline trimming cut 5 bases from V and 9 bases from J; bases unmatched to any gene: 3. Per germline, CDR1 SGHTA and CDR2 FQGNSA.

V is TRBV12-5 and J is TRBJ2-3; D is uncertain. CDR1 and CDR2 (germline): LGHNT, FRNRAP. V was trimmed by 6 bases and J by 7 bases, leaving 14 bases between them. This CDR3 has 13 amino acids. The CDR3 here is CASGPHDTYTQYF. The CDR3 DNA sequence: TGTGCTAGTGGCCCTCACGACACTTATACGCAGTATTTT.

This clone was found a few times. The rearrangement links TRBV5-1 to TRBJ1-6; D unresolved. The V gene lost 1 base and the J gene lost 5 bases, with 10 bases spanning the gap. Germline V gene lookup returns CDR1 SGHRS and CDR2 YFSETQ. CDR3 length: 15 residues. The CDR3 DNA is TGCGCCAGCAGCTTGTTGGGCGAGCATAATTCACCCCTCCACTTT. Encoded protein: CASSLLGEHNSPLHF.

The V gene is TRBV28, the J gene TRBJ2-4, with D possibly matching TRBD1 (5 bases). The CDR3 sequence is 12 residues long. Per germline, CDR1 MDHEN and CDR2 SYDVKM. Trimming cost V 7 bases and J 5 bases, with 9 bases left between them. CDR3: CASTGWENIQYF. CDR3 nucleotides: TGTGCCAGCACAGGGTGGGAAAACATTCAGTACTTC.

The chain couples TRBV5-1 to TRBJ1-6, with a tentative D call TRBD1 (6 bases). Trimming cost V 4 bases and J 5 bases, with 16 bases left between them. The CDR3 spans 16 residues. Germline CDR1 and CDR2: SGHRS and YFSETQ. CDR3 nucleotide sequence: TGCGCCAGCAGCCACACGGCGACAGGAGATAATTCACCCCTCCACTTT. It specifies CASSHTATGDNSPLHF.

The chain couples TRBV29-1 to TRBJ2-3; 7 bases fit TRBD2. The germline CDR1 and CDR2 sequences are SQVTM and ANQGSEA. The CDR3 is made up of 13 amino acids. The V gene end was trimmed by 6 bases and the J gene end by 0 bases; junction bases not matched to a gene: 3. The CDR3 DNA follows: TGCAGCGTCCCAGCGGGGAGCACAGATACGCAGTATTTT. Its translation: CSVPAGSTDTQYF.